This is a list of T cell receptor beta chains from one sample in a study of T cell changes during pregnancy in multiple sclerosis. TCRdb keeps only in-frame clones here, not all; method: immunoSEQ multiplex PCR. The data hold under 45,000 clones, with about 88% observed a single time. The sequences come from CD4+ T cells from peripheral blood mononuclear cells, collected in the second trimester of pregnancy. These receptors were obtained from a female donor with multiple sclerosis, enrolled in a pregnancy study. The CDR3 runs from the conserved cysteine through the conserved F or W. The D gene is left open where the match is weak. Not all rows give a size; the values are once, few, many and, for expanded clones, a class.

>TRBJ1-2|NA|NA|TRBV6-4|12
TGTGCCAGCAGTGACCCCCGTTATGGCTACACCTTC
CASSDPRYGYTF
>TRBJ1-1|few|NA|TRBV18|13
TGTGCCAGCTCACCTACAGGGAACACTGAAGCTTTCTTT
CASSPTGNTEAFF
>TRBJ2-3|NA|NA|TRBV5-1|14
TGCGCCAGCAGCAAGGACAGAGGCACAGATACGCAGTATTTT
CASSKDRGTDTQYF
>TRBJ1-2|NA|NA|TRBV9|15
TGTGCCAGCAGCGTAGATGGCTCCGTGGCATATGGCTACACCTTC
CASSVDGSVAYGYTF
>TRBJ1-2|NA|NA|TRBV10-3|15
TGTGCCATCAGTGTGGTGGAGGGAGCTCGGAATGGCTACACCTTC
CAISVVEGARNGYTF
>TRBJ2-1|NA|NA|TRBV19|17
TGTGCCAGTAGTAGTCGGCAGGGGATCGTTATTCTCGGTGAGCAGTTCTTC
CASSSRQGIVILGEQFF
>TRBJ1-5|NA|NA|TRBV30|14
TGTGCCTGGAAGGGGGAACTTAGCAATCAGCCCCAGCATTTT
CAWKGELSNQPQHF
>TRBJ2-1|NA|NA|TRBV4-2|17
TGTGCCAGCAGCCAAGATTGGGCGGGACCACCCTACAATGAGCAGTTCTTC
CASSQDWAGPPYNEQFF
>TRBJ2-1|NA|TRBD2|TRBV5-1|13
TGCGCCAGCAGCGAGACTAGCGACAATGAGCAGTTCTTC
CASSETSDNEQFF
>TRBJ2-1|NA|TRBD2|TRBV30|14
TGTGCCTGGAGTAATGGCGGGAGCTACAATGAGCAGTTCTTC
CAWSNGGSYNEQFF
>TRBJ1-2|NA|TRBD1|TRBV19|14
TGTGCCAGTAGTACCCAGGGACAGAACTATGGCTACACCTTC
CASSTQGQNYGYTF
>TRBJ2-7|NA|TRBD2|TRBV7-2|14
TGTGCCAGCAGCTTTGATCTAGCGGGAGGGGTGCAGTACTTC
CASSFDLAGGVQYF
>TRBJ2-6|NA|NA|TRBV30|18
TGTGCCTGGGACCCTTCGCGGGTATCCCTCTCTGGGGCCAACGTCCTGACTTTC
CAWDPSRVSLSGANVLTF
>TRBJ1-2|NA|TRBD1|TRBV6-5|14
TGTGCCAGCAGGCCGGGACAGCTCTCGGGTGGCTACACCTTC
CASRPGQLSGGYTF
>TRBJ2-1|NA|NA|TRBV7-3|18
TGTGCCAGCAGCTATATGGTGGGTTTCGCCGGAGGGCCCAATGAGCAGTTCTTC
CASSYMVGFAGGPNEQFF
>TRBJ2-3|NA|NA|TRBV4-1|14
TGCGCCAGCAGCCAAGCGTGGGGGCCAGATACGCAGTATTTT
CASSQAWGPDTQYF
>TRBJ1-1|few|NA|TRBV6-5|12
TGTGCCAGCAGTTACTCGGGGGAGGCGGCTTTCTTT
CASSYSGEAAFF
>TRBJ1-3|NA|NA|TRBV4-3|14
TGCGCCAGCAGCCAGCTACTTGAGCGGGACACCATATATTTT
CASSQLLERDTIYF
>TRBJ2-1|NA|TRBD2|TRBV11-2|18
TGTGCCAGCAGCTTAAATGTACGTCGGCTAGCGGGAGACAATGAGCAGTTCTTC
CASSLNVRRLAGDNEQFF
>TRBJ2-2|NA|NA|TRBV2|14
TGTGCCAGCAGCGGCGGAGCGAACACCGGGGAGCTGTTTTTT
CASSGGANTGELFF
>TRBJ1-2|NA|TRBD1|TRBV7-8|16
TGTGCCAGCAGCTTAGGACTTCGACAGGGCATGGATGGCTACACCTTC
CASSLGLRQGMDGYTF
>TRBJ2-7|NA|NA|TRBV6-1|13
TGTGCCGTACAACTAGCCCCCTCGACCGAGCAGTACTTC
CAVQLAPSTEQYF
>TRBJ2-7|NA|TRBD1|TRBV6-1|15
TGTGCCAGCAGTGAAGTAGGACAGGGATTCCGCGAGCAGTACTTC
CASSEVGQGFREQYF
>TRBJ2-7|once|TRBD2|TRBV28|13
TGTGCCAGCTATGCGGGAGGGCCGTACGAGCAGTACTTC
CASYAGGPYEQYF
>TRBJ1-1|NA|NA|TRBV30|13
TGTGCCTGGGGAGACAGACCCAACACTGAAGCTTTCTTT
CAWGDRPNTEAFF
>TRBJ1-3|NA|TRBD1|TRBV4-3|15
TGCGCCAGCAGCGGTAGACAGGGCTCTGGAAACACCATATATTTT
CASSGRQGSGNTIYF
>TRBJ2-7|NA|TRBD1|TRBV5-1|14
TGCGCCAGCAGTCCGGGACAGGGATTCGGGGAGCAGTACTTC
CASSPGQGFGEQYF
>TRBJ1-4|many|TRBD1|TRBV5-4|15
TGTGCCAGCAGCTTGTTAGGGGGCGCCGGGGAAAAACTGTTTTTT
CASSLLGGAGEKLFF
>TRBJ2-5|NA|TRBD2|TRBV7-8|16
TGTGCCAGCAGCCAATTAGCGGGAGGAGTACAAGAGACCCAGTACTTC
CASSQLAGGVQETQYF
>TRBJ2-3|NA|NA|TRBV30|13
TGTGCCTGGAGTGGCAGACTGTCCTATACGCAGTATTTT
CAWSGRLSYTQYF
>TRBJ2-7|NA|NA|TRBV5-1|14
TGCGCCAGCAGCTTGGATTCCAGGGGATACGAGCAGTACTTC
CASSLDSRGYEQYF
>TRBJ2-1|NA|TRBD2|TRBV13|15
TGTGCCAGCAGCTTGTCCAGCGGGAGGTCTAATGAGCAGTTCTTC
CASSLSSGRSNEQFF
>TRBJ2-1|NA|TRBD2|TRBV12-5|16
TGTGCTAGTGGTTCTGGTAGCGGGACGGGGGGGAATGAGCAGTTCTTC
CASGSGSGTGGNEQFF
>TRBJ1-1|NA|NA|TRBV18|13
TGTGCCAGCTCACCCACGAGGAACACTGAAGCTTTCTTT
CASSPTRNTEAFF
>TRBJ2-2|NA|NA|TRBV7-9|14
TGTGCCAGCAGTGAACGGGTGAACACCGGGGAGCTGTTTTTT
CASSERVNTGELFF
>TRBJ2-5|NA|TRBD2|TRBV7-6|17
TGTGCCAGCAGCCGATTAGGGGGGACTAGGAGGGAAGAGACCCAGTACTTC
CASSRLGGTRREETQYF
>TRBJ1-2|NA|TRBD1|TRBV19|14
TGTGCCAGTAGGACGACAGGGGAGCGCTATGGCTACACCTTC
CASRTTGERYGYTF
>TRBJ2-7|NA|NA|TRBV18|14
TGTGCCAGCTCACCACCGGTTACAGCCTACGAGCAGTACTTC
CASSPPVTAYEQYF
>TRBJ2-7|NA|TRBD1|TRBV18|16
TGTGCCAGCTCACCTGAGGTGTGGGACAGGGTAGGCGAGCAGTACTTC
CASSPEVWDRVGEQYF
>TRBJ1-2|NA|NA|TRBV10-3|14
TGTGCCATCAGTGATCGGGGGGAGGGCTATGGCTACACCTTC
CAISDRGEGYGYTF
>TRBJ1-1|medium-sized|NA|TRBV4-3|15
TGCGCCAGCAGCCAAGAGGGGGCCCCTAAGGCTGAAGCTTTCTTT
CASSQEGAPKAEAFF